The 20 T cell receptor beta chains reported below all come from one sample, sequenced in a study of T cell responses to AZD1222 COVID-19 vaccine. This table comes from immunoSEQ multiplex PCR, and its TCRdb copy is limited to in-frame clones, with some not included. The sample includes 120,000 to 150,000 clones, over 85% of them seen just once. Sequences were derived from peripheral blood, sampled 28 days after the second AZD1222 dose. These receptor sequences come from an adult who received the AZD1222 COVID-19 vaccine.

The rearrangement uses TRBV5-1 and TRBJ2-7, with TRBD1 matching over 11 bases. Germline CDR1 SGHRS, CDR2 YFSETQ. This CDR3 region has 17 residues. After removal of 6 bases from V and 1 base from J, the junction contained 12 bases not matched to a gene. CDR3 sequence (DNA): TGCGCCAGCACCCCGGGACAGGGGGGGTTTAGGTCCTACGAGCAGTACTTC. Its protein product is CASTPGQGGFRSYEQYF.

CDR3 amino acids: CSVLTGTAYNEQFF. The CDR3 DNA reads TGCAGCGTTCTAACCGGGACAGCATACAATGAGCAGTTCTTC. This chain uses TRBV29-1 with TRBJ2-1; 7 bases line up with TRBD1. The germline gives CDR1 SQVTM, CDR2 ANQGSEA. The CDR3 loop spans 14 amino acids. Losses at the gene ends were 5 bases for V and 4 bases for J; bases not matched to a gene: 8.

As DNA, the CDR3 is TGTGCCAGCAGTAACAGGGGACTTAAGACAGATACGCAGTATTTT. Its translation is CASSNRGLKTDTQYF. J is TRBJ2-3 and V is TRBV7-6, with D possibly being TRBD1 (7 bases). From germline, CDR1 is SGHVS and CDR2 FNYEAQ. The CDR3 extends over 15 amino acids. Trimming took off 6 bases at V and 3 bases at J, with 16 bases between the two ends.

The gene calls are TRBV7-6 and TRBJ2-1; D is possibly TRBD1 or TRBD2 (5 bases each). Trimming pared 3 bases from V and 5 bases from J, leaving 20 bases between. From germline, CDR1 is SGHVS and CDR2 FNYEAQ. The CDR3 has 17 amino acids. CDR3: CASSFNPRDGVNNEQFF. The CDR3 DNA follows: TGTGCCAGCAGCTTTAACCCCCGGGACGGGGTAAACAATGAGCAGTTCTTC.

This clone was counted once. This CDR3 is CARSLTPGPGFNYGYTF. The CDR3 bases are TGTGCCAGAAGCTTGACCCCGGGGCCGGGTTTTAACTATGGCTACACCTTC. This chain links TRBV5-3 with TRBJ1-2, with D possibly being TRBD1 (5 bases). TRBV5-3 is known as an ORF, though its function is uncertain. The CDR3 length is 17 residues. The V and J ends lost 1 base and 1 base respectively, with 17 bases between them.

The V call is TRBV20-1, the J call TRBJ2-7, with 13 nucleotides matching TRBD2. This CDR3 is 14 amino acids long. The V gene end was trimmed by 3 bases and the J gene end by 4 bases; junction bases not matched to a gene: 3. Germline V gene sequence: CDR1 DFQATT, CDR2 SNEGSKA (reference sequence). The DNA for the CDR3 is TGCAGTGCTAGTTTGACTAGCGGGAGGTACGAGCAGTACTTC. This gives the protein CSASLTSGRYEQYF.

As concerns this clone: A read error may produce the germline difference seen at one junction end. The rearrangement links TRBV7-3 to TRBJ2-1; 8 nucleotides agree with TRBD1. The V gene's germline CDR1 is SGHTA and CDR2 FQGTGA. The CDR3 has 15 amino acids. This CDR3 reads CASSPQGASSNEQFF. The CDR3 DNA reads TGTGCCAGCAGCCCTCAGGGGGCGTCCTCCAATGAGCAGTTCTTC.

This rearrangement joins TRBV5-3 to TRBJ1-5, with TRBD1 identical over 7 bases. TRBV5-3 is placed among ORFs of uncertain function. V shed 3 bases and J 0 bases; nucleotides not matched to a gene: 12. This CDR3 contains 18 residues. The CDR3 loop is CARSSHLEGQNSNQPQHF. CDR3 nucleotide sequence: TGTGCCAGAAGCTCACACCTTGAGGGACAGAATAGCAATCAGCCCCAGCATTTT.

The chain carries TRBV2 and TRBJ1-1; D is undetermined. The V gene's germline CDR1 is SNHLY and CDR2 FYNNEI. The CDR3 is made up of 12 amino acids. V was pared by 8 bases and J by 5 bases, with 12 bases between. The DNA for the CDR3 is TGTGCCAGCTTCCAGGTACGAACTGAAGCTTTCTTT. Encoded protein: CASFQVRTEAFF.

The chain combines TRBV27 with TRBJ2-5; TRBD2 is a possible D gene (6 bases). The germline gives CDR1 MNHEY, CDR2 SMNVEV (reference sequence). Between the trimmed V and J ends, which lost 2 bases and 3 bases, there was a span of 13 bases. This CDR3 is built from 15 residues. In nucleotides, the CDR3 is TGTGCCAGCAGTTTAAACGGGAGTGGCAAAGAGACCCAGTACTTC. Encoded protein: CASSLNGSGKETQYF.

The CDR3 bases are TGTGCCACCAGTCCCGGGACAGGGGCTAATCAGCCCCAGCATTTT. This gives the protein CATSPGTGANQPQHF. The chain is built from TRBV24-1 and TRBJ1-5, with 10 bases fitting TRBD1. Germline assignment: CDR1 KGHDR and CDR2 SFDVKD. After removal of 6 bases from V and 4 bases from J, the junction contained 5 bases not matched to a gene. The CDR3 runs 15 residues.

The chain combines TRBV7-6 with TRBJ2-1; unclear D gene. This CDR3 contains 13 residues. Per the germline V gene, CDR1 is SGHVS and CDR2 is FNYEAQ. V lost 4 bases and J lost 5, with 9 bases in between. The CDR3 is CASSSVSDNEQFF. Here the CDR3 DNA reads TGTGCCAGCAGCTCAGTCAGTGACAATGAGCAGTTCTTC.

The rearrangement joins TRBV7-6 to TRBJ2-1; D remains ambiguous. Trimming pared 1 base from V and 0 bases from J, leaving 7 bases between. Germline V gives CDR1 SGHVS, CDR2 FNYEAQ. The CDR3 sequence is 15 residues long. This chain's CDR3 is CASSLETSSYNEQFF. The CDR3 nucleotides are TGTGCCAGCAGCTTAGAGACGAGCTCCTACAATGAGCAGTTCTTC.

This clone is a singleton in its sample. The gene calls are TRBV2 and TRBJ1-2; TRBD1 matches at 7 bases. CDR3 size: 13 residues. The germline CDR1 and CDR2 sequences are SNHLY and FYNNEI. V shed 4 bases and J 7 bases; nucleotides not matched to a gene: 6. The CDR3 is CASSGQGRGGYTF. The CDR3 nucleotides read TGTGCCAGCAGTGGACAGGGAAGAGGTGGCTACACCTTC. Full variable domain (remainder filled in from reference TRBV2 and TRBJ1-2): EPEVTQTPSHQVTQMGQEVILRCVPISNHLYFYWYRQILGQKVEFLVSFYNNEISEKSEIFDDQFSVERPDGSNFTLKIRSTKLEDSAMYFCASSGQGRGGYTFGSGTRLTVV.

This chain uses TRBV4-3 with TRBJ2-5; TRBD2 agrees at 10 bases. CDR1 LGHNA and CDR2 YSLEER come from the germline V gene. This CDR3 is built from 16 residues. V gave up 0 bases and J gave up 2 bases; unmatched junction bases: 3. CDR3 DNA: TGCGCCAGCAGCCAAGAGTTACTAGCGGGACAAGAGACCCAGTACTTC. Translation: CASSQELLAGQETQYF.

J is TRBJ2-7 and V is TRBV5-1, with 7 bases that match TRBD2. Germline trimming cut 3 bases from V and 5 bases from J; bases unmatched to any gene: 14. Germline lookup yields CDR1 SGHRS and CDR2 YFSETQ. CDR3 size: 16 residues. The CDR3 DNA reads TGCGCCAGCAGCTCTCAATTGACTAGCCTTTCCCACGAGCAGTACTTC. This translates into CASSSQLTSLSHEQYF.

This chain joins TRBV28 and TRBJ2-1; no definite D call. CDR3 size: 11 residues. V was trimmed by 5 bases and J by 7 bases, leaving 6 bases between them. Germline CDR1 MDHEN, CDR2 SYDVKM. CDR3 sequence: CASSPRNEQFF. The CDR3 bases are TGTGCCAGCAGTCCACGTAATGAGCAGTTCTTC.

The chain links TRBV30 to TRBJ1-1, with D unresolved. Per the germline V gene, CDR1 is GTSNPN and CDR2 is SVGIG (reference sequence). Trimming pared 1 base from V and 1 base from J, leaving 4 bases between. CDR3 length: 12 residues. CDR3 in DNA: TGTGCCTGGAGTGAGCAGAACACTGAAGCTTTCTTT. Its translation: CAWSEQNTEAFF. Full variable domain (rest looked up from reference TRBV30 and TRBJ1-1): SQTIHQWPATLVQPVGSPLSLECTVEGTSNPNLYWYRQAAGRGLQLLFYSVGIGQISSEVPQNLSASRPQDRQFILSSKKLLLSDSGFYLCAWSEQNTEAFFGQGTRLTVV.

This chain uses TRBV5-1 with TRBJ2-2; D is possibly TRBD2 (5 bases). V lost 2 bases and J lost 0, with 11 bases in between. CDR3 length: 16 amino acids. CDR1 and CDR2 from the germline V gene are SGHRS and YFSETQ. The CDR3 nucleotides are TGCGCCAGCAGCTTTGGGGAGTCTGCGAACACCGGGGAGCTGTTTTTT. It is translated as CASSFGESANTGELFF.

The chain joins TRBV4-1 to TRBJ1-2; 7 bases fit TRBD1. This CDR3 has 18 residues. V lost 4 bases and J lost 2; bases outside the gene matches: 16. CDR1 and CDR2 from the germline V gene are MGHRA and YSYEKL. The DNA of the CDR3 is TGCGCCAGCAGCCCTGGGGTGCGGGACAGAGTATTCAACTATGGCTACACCTTC. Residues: CASSPGVRDRVFNYGYTF.